Below are 26 T cell receptor beta chains sequenced from a single sample in a study of molecular identifiers for immune sequencing clone quantification. Using its own MiXCR run on the PCR reads, TCRdb lists one record per CDR3 protein. The sample has nearly 650,000 distinct CDR3 sequences, 25% seen once. Sample: naive CD8+ T cells from blood, with Jurkat cell RNA spiked in. Subset denoted: FACS-sorted CD8+CD4-CCR7+CD45RA+ naive T cells. The receptors originated from a human donor in good health. Some libraries in this study had Jurkat cell RNA spiked in.

The rearrangement uses TRBV3-1 and TRBJ2-7, with 8 bases aligning to TRBD2. Germline CDR1 is LGHDT and CDR2 is YNNKEL (reference sequence). The CDR3 has 15 amino acids. The V segment lost 4 bases and the J segment 4 bases; nucleotides outside the gene matches: 9. The CDR3 DNA follows: TGTGCCAGCAGCCCAACCTTCGGGGGGGAGTACGAGCAGTACTTC. Amino acids: CASSPTFGGEYEQYF.

This clonotype was counted many times. The chain combines TRBV3-1 with TRBJ2-3, with 12 bases aligning to TRBD2. Germline CDR1 is LGHDT and CDR2 is YNNKEL (reference sequence). The CDR3 is 19 amino acids. With V trimmed by 1 base and J by 6 bases, 14 bases remained unmatched. The CDR3 nucleotides read TGTGCCAGCAGCCAAGTGTTTGTGAGACTAGCGGGAGCGCCGGATACGCAGTATTTT. This encodes CASSQVFVRLAGAPDTQYF.

Concerning this clonotype: A much bigger clone sits one base away, suggesting this may be a read error. The chain uses TRBV20-1 and TRBJ2-7; D call uncertain. Trimming took off 1 base at V and 4 bases at J, with 5 bases between the two ends. The CDR3 totals 11 residues. Germline CDR1 DFQATT, CDR2 SNEGSKA (reference sequence). The chain's CDR3 is CSARVLYEQYF. The CDR3 DNA reads TGCAGTGCTAGAGTATTATACGAGCAGTACTTC.

Turning to this clonotype: One end of the junction is discordant with germline, which a read error may explain. CDR3 bases: TGTGCCAGCAGCTCCGTCACCACTGACGCTTTCTTT. Protein product: CASSSVTTDAFF. The chain employs TRBV11-2 and TRBJ1-1; D is uncertain. The length of the CDR3 is 12 residues. Germline CDR1 SGHAT, CDR2 FQNNGV.

As to this clonotype: A read error may produce the germline difference seen at one junction end. V gene TRBV6-2 or TRBV6-3 combines with J gene TRBJ2-2, with D maybe TRBD1 (6 bases). Germline-derived CDR1 and CDR2 are MNHEY and SVGEGT. The CDR3 has 14 amino acids. CDR3 sequence (DNA): TGTGCCCGCAGTTACGATGGGGGCCCCGGGGAGCTGTTTTTT. This translates into CARSYDGGPGELFF.

The V gene is TRBV12-3 or TRBV12-4, the J gene TRBJ2-1; D is possibly TRBD1 (6 bases). CDR3 length equals 15 residues. V shed 2 bases and J shed 1 base, with 9 bases lying between them. CDR3 nucleotides: TGTGCCAGCAGTTTAAGCCAGGGGTCCTACAATGAGCAGTTCTTC. As protein: CASSLSQGSYNEQFF.

The J gene is TRBJ2-7, the V gene TRBV7-2; D might be TRBD2 (5 bases). Germline V gene data show CDR1 as SGHTA and CDR2 as FQGNSA. V lost 5 bases, J lost 9 bases, and 14 bases lay in between. The length of the CDR3 is 12 residues. The CDR3 DNA reads TGTGCCAGCAGCGTAGAGGGCCCCGCGCAGTACTTC. Amino acid sequence: CASSVEGPAQYF. Full variable domain (remainder filled in from reference TRBV7-2 and TRBJ2-7): GAGVSQSPSNKVTEKGKDVELRCDPISGHTALYWYRQSLGQGLEFLIYFQGNSAPDKSGLPSDRFSAERTGGSVSTLTIQRTQQEDSAVYLCASSVEGPAQYFGPGTRLTVT.

The rearrangement uses TRBV6-2 or TRBV6-3 and TRBJ2-7, with a tentative D call TRBD2 (6 bases). Germline-derived CDR1 and CDR2 are MNHEY and SVGEGT. Deletions cut 4 bases from V and 2 bases from J, with 15 bases between. This CDR3 comprises 15 residues. CDR3 sequence (DNA): TGTGCCAGCAGTTCCCTTACGGGAGTCACCTACGAGCAGTACTTC. Amino acid sequence: CASSSLTGVTYEQYF.

There are a few counts of this clonotype. The chain couples TRBV5-1 to TRBJ2-3; 10 bases align to TRBD1. This CDR3 is built from 16 residues. After removal of 1 base from V and 2 bases from J, the junction contained 4 bases not matched to a gene. Germline V gene lookup returns CDR1 SGHRS and CDR2 YFSETQ. The CDR3 DNA follows: TGCGCCAGCAGCTTGCCGACAGGGGGCCCCACAGATACGCAGTATTTT. Translating gives CASSLPTGGPTDTQYF.

J is TRBJ1-1 and V is TRBV14; the D gene is possibly TRBD1 (5 bases). Germline CDR1 and CDR2: SGHDN and FVKESK. V lost 2 bases, J lost 4 bases, and 23 bases lay in between. The CDR3 contains 18 residues. CDR3 protein: CASSQSGLTGEGPTEAFF. For the CDR3, the DNA is TGTGCCAGCAGCCAAAGCGGGTTAACGGGGGAAGGTCCCACTGAAGCTTTCTTT.

The chain employs TRBV7-6 and TRBJ2-5; D ambiguous. Trimming pared 1 base from V and 2 bases from J, leaving 11 bases between. The germline V gene has CDR1 SGHVS and CDR2 FNYEAQ. The CDR3 has 15 amino acids. CDR3 protein: CASSLDPLEQETQYF. The CDR3 DNA reads TGTGCCAGCAGCTTAGACCCACTCGAACAAGAGACCCAGTACTTC.

The chain has TRBV5-1 and TRBJ2-7, with 7 bases that match TRBD2. The CDR3 is made up of 14 amino acids. CDR1 is SGHRS, CDR2 YFSETQ, per germline. V shed 3 bases and J 6 bases; nucleotides not matched to a gene: 9. CDR3: CASSWGGNVGEQYF. DNA of the CDR3: TGCGCCAGCAGCTGGGGGGGGAACGTCGGCGAGCAGTACTTC.

In its sample, this clonotype was seen many times. V is TRBV6-2 or TRBV6-3 and J is TRBJ1-5; no clear D gene. Germline V gene data show CDR1 as MNHEY and CDR2 as SVGEGT. V dropped 1 base and J dropped 0 bases, with 7 bases sitting between them. The CDR3 is made up of 15 amino acids. CDR3 protein: CASSYLASSNQPQHF. The CDR3 nucleotides read TGTGCCAGCAGTTACTTGGCCTCTAGCAATCAGCCCCAGCATTTT.

This CDR3 reads CASRSSHGAQIGYTF. CDR3 DNA sequence: TGTGCAAGTCGCTCCTCTCATGGGGCGCAGATCGGCTACACCTTC. V and J are TRBV12-2 and TRBJ1-2; the D segment call TRBD1 is taken from the table without a DNA check. TRBV12-2 is annotated as a pseudogene. The CDR3 is 15 residues long.

This clonotype was observed many times. The V and J genes are TRBV19 and TRBJ2-3; D gene unclear. This CDR3 is built from 11 residues. Per the germline V gene, CDR1 is LNHDA and CDR2 is SQIVND (reference sequence). DNA of the CDR3: TGTGCTGTAAAAATCGCAGATACGCAGTATTTT. Translating it yields CAVKIADTQYF.

The chain recombines TRBV9 with TRBJ1-6; 7 bases line up with TRBD1. After removal of 3 bases from V and 2 bases from J, the junction contained 2 bases not matched to a gene. In germline, CDR1 is SGDLS, CDR2 YYNGEE. The CDR3 length is 15 residues. The CDR3 DNA follows: TGTGCCAGCAGCGGAACAGGGGCCTATAATTCACCCCTCCACTTT. It codes for CASSGTGAYNSPLHF.

V is TRBV7-8 and J is TRBJ2-5; 7 bases map to TRBD2. V gave up 4 bases and J gave up 0 bases; unmatched junction bases: 20. The CDR3 is 20 amino acids. CDR1 is SGHVS, CDR2 FQNEAQ, per germline. CDR3 region: CASSYPRRSWGGDDQETQYF. CDR3 nucleotide sequence: TGTGCCAGCAGCTATCCTCGCAGGTCTTGGGGGGGGGACGACCAAGAGACCCAGTACTTC.

This clonotype has a count of ten or more. This chain uses TRBV6-2 or TRBV6-3 with TRBJ1-5; no clear D. The germline V gene has CDR1 MNHEY and CDR2 SVGEGT. V shed 6 bases and J shed 0 bases, with 21 bases lying between them. The CDR3 is 18 residues long. The CDR3 is CASSHPSTRAYSNQPQHF. Here the CDR3 DNA reads TGTGCCAGCAGCCACCCCAGCACCCGAGCTTATAGCAATCAGCCCCAGCATTTT.

This chain joins TRBV4-1 and TRBJ2-7; D is possibly TRBD1 or TRBD2 (5 bases each). Germline CDR1 is MGHRA and CDR2 is YSYEKL. The V end lost 4 bases, the J end lost 3 bases, and 16 bases lay between the germline ends. The CDR3 consists of 15 residues. The CDR3 DNA reads as TGCGCCAGCAGCCTCCGGGGCGTTAGCAGCTACGAGCAGTACTTC. This encodes CASSLRGVSSYEQYF.

This sequence joins TRBV12-3 or TRBV12-4 and TRBJ2-3, with TRBD1 matching over 8 bases. Trimming at V came to 8 bases and at J to 2 bases, leaving 12 bases not matched to a gene. CDR3 length: 16 amino acids. CDR3 bases: TGTGCCAGCGCAAAACTGGACAGGGCCTTCACAGATACGCAGTATTTT. This gives the protein CASAKLDRAFTDTQYF.

This clonotype was recorded many times. The chain links TRBV12-3 or TRBV12-4 to TRBJ2-3; D is perhaps TRBD2 (5 bases). There are 14 residues in the CDR3. Trimming left V 6 bases short and J 2 bases short, with 12 bases between. CDR3 bases: TGTGCCAGCAGCCCAAGCGGATACACAGATACGCAGTATTTT. It is translated as CASSPSGYTDTQYF.

V and J are TRBV7-6 and TRBJ2-1, with 9 positions matching TRBD2. V was pared by 1 base and J by 4 bases, with 5 bases of the junction left unmatched. The CDR3 runs to 16 residues. Germline CDR1 reads SGHVS; CDR2 reads FNYEAQ. The CDR3 DNA follows: TGTGCCAGCAGCTTAGTAGAGACTAGCGGATACAATGAGCAGTTCTTC. It specifies CASSLVETSGYNEQFF.

The table lists this clonotype with many counts. This chain connects TRBV7-2 to TRBJ2-7, with D possibly TRBD2 on 6 matching bases. V was clipped by 1 base and J by 4 bases, with 17 bases between them. CDR1 and CDR2 (germline): SGHTA, FQGNSA. The CDR3 totals 16 residues. The CDR3 protein is CASSLDARLGEYEQYF. The CDR3, as DNA: TGTGCCAGCAGCTTAGACGCGAGACTAGGAGAGTACGAGCAGTACTTC.

The table lists this clonotype with many counts. The V gene is TRBV4-1, the J gene TRBJ2-1, with D perhaps matching TRBD1 (5 bases). Per germline, CDR1 MGHRA and CDR2 YSYEKL. V lost 0 bases and J 10 bases, leaving 7 bases between the germline ends. The CDR3 is made up of 12 amino acids. CDR3 coding DNA: TGCGCCAGCAGCCAAGATTCAGGGGAGCAGTTCTTC. Protein: CASSQDSGEQFF.

This clonotype was observed a handful of times. The chain combines TRBV7-9 with TRBJ2-1, with 10 bases matching TRBD1. Trimming removed 5 bases from V and 0 bases from J; junction bases left unmatched: 10. From germline, CDR1 is SEHNR and CDR2 FQNEAQ (reference sequence). The CDR3 spans 18 residues. CDR3 DNA: TGTGCCAGCAGCCCCGTAACGGGACAGGGGATCTCCTACAATGAGCAGTTCTTC. Encoded protein: CASSPVTGQGISYNEQFF.

Comments on this clonotype: A much larger clone sits a single nucleotide away, making a read error possible. The chain couples TRBV27 to TRBJ1-1; D gene ambiguous. Trimming removed 5 bases from V and 6 bases from J, with 16 bases in between. Germline CDR1 is MNHEY and CDR2 is SMNVEV (reference sequence). The CDR3 sequence is 14 residues long. The CDR3 DNA reads as TGTGCCAGCAGTCTGGACCCATCCCGGCCTGAAGCTTTCTTT. Amino acids: CASSLDPSRPEAFF.